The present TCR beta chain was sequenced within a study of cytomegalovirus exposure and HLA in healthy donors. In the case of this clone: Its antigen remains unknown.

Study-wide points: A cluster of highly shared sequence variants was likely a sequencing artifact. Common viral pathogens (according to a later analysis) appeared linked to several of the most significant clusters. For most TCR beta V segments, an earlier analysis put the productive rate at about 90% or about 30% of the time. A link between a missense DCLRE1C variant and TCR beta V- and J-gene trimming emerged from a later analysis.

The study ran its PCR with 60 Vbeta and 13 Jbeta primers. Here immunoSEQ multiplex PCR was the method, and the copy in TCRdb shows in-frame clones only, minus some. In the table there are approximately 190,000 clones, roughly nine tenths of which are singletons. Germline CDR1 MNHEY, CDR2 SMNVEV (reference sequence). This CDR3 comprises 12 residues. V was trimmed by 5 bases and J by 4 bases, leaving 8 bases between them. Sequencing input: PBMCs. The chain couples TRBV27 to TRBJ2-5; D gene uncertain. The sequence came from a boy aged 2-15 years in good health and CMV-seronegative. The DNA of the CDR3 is TGTGCCAGCAGTCGCCCGGGAGAGACCCAGTACTTC. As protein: CASSRPGETQYF.